These 14 T cell receptor beta chains were all obtained from the same sample, sequenced in a study of CD8+ T cells in alopecia areata. Following extraction, RNA underwent reverse transcription to cDNA, which served as the sequencing template. The method was immunoSEQ multiplex PCR; TCRdb's version includes in-frame clones alone and lacks a portion of them. Seen here are about 150,000 clones, 75% to 90% observed once, and the top ten hold around 16%. The sequenced sample was CD8+ T cells sorted from blood, obtained at week 0. The source is a human donor with alopecia areata.

J is TRBJ2-7 and V is TRBV29-1; D is tentatively TRBD1 or TRBD2 (6 bases each). Germline-derived CDR1 and CDR2 are SQVTM and ANQGSEA. V lost 7 bases and J lost 5, with 12 bases in between. The CDR3 sequence is 11 residues long. The CDR3 nucleotides are TGCAGCGCTGAGGGGGAGGACGAGCAGTACTTC. Protein product: CSAEGEDEQYF.

This sequence joins TRBV11-2 and TRBJ2-7; 7 bases agree with TRBD1. V shed 7 bases and J 5 bases; nucleotides not matched to a gene: 8. This CDR3 is 13 amino acids long. From germline, CDR1 is SGHAT and CDR2 FQNNGV. The CDR3 DNA reads as TGTGCCAGCATGGGAGAGGGGGCCCACGAGCAGTACTTC. Translation: CASMGEGAHEQYF.

The rearrangement links TRBV29-1 to TRBJ2-1, with D uncertain. Looked up from germline, CDR1 is SQVTM and CDR2 is ANQGSEA. The V end lost 2 bases, the J end lost 2 bases, and 13 bases lay between the germline ends. This CDR3 is 15 amino acids long. The CDR3 nucleotides read TGCAGCGTTGAAATGCCACCTCAGGCCTACAATGAGCAGTTCTTC. This codes for CSVEMPPQAYNEQFF.

The rearrangement uses TRBV6-6 and TRBJ2-4, with D tentatively TRBD1 (5 bases). Germline values: CDR1 MNHNY, CDR2 SVGAGI (reference sequence). This CDR3 has 12 amino acids. Trimming removed 10 bases at V and 1 base at J, with 8 bases between. CDR3 nucleotide sequence: TGTGCCATGGGGCCCGCCAAAAACATTCAGTACTTC. This gives the protein CAMGPAKNIQYF.

The rearrangement joins TRBV11-3 to TRBJ2-5; weak D call: TRBD2 (5 bases). This CDR3 region has 13 residues. Germline-derived CDR1 and CDR2 are SGHNT and YENEEA. V gave up 5 bases and J gave up 1 base, with 8 bases separating them. For the CDR3, the DNA is TGTGCCAGCAGCCCCCGGGGCCAAGAGACCCAGTACTTC. Translation gives CASSPRGQETQYF.

The rearrangement joins TRBV2 to TRBJ1-1; possible D gene TRBD1, 5 bases. V gave up 11 bases and J gave up 2 bases, with 18 bases separating them. This CDR3 region has 14 residues. Per germline, CDR1 SNHLY and CDR2 FYNNEI. The CDR3 spells CAGWDGEPNTEAFF. The CDR3, as DNA: TGTGCCGGATGGGACGGCGAGCCTAACACTGAAGCTTTCTTT. Variable domain in full (rest from reference TRBV2 and TRBJ1-1): EPEVTQTPSHQVTQMGQEVILRCVPISNHLYFYWYRQILGQKVEFLVSFYNNEISEKSEIFDDQFSVERPDGSNFTLKIRSTKLEDSAMYFCAGWDGEPNTEAFFGQGTRLTVV.

This chain uses TRBV9 with TRBJ1-1, with 9 positions matching TRBD1. The CDR3 is 15 amino acids. V gave up 3 bases and J gave up 5 bases; unmatched junction bases: 8. CDR1 is SGDLS, CDR2 YYNGEE, per germline. DNA for the CDR3: TGTGCCAGCAGCGCCGGGACAGGGCGGGGAACTGAAGCTTTCTTT. Its translation: CASSAGTGRGTEAFF.

This clone appeared a single time. The chain employs TRBV28 and TRBJ2-2, with TRBD2 identical over 8 bases. The germline V gene has CDR1 MDHEN and CDR2 SYDVKM. The ends lost 3 bases at V and 0 bases at J; junction bases unmatched: 0. The CDR3 consists of 15 residues. DNA of the CDR3: TGTGCCAGCAGTTTGACTAGCGCGAACACCGGGGAGCTGTTTTTT. Amino acids: CASSLTSANTGELFF. The full variable domain, rest sourced from reference TRBV28 and TRBJ2-2, is DVKVTQSSRYLVKRTGEKVFLECVQDMDHENMFWYRQDPGLGLRLIYFSYDVKMKEKGDIPEGYSVSREKKERFSLILESASTNQTSMYLCASSLTSANTGELFFGEGSRLTVL.

CDR3 in DNA: TGTGCCAGCAGCGTAGAGGGGGGAGAAGAGACCCAGTACTTC. This encodes CASSVEGGEETQYF. V gene TRBV9 combines with J gene TRBJ2-5, with D possibly being TRBD1 or TRBD2 (6 bases each). V gave up 0 bases and J gave up 3 bases, with 9 bases separating them. The length of the CDR3 is 14 residues. Germline V gene lookup returns CDR1 SGDLS and CDR2 YYNGEE.

The DNA for the CDR3 is TGCGCCAGCAGCCCCTCCGGGACTAGCGTTCGCGAGCAGTACTTC. This codes for CASSPSGTSVREQYF. The V and J genes are TRBV5-1 and TRBJ2-7; 10 bases line up with TRBD2. Germline V gives CDR1 SGHRS, CDR2 YFSETQ. The CDR3 contains 15 residues. V lost 4 bases and J lost 6; bases outside the gene matches: 10.

CDR3 sequence (DNA): TGCGCCAGCAGCGGAGGGACCGAAGCCTACGAGCAGTACTTC. This sequence encodes CASSGGTEAYEQYF. This sequence joins TRBV5-1 and TRBJ2-7; D may be TRBD2 (6 bases). Trimming cost V 4 bases and J 2 bases, with 13 bases left between them. CDR1 is SGHRS, CDR2 YFSETQ, per germline. The CDR3 length is 14 residues.

The chain carries TRBV6-1 and TRBJ2-2; D unresolved. V dropped 6 bases and J dropped 6 bases, with 14 bases sitting between them. Per germline, CDR1 MNHNS and CDR2 SASEGT. The CDR3 contains 14 residues. The CDR3 protein is CASRPHSGSGELFF. The CDR3 coding sequence is TGTGCCAGCAGGCCCCACTCCGGCTCCGGGGAGCTGTTTTTT.

This chain connects TRBV6-1 to TRBJ2-5; the D gene is possibly TRBD1 (6 bases). V was clipped by 3 bases and J by 5 bases, with 16 bases between them. The CDR3 covers 15 residues. Germline CDR1 is MNHNS and CDR2 is SASEGT. CDR3 region: CASSEDSLTGETQYF. As DNA, the CDR3 is TGTGCCAGCAGTGAGGACAGTTTAACTGGGGAGACCCAGTACTTC.

The genes are TRBV6-5 and TRBJ1-1; D possibly corresponds to TRBD1 (5 bases). V lost 5 bases and J 1 base, leaving 11 bases between the germline ends. This CDR3 has 14 residues. The germline V gene has CDR1 MNHEY and CDR2 SVGAGI. The DNA of the CDR3 is TGTGCCAGCAGTCCAGACAGCCGGAACACTGAAGCTTTCTTT. This translates into CASSPDSRNTEAFF.